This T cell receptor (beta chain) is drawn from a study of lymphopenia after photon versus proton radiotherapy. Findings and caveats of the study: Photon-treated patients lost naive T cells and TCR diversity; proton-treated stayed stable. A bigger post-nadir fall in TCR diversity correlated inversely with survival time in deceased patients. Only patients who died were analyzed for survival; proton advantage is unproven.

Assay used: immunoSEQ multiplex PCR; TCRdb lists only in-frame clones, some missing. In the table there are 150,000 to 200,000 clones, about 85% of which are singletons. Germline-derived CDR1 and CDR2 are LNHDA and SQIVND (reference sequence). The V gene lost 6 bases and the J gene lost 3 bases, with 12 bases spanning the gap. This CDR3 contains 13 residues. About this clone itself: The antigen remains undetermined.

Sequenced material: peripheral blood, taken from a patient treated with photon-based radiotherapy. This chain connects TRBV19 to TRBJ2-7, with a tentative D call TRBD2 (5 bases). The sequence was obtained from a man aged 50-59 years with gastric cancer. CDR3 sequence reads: CASSSGVLYEQYF. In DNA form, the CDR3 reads TGTGCCAGTAGCTCCGGGGTCCTCTACGAGCAGTACTTC.